This TCR beta chain was obtained from a study of T cell repertoires in ileal Crohn's disease. Points from the study as a whole: Clonal expansions were more frequent in active smokers than non-smokers at surgery. Sorted CD8 T cells held more high-frequency clones than CD4.

Each sample's TCRB immunosequencing used 500 to 550 nanograms of biopsy DNA. Using immunoSEQ multiplex PCR, the repertoire was profiled, and TCRdb retains in-frame clones only, with some absent. The table shows a few thousand clones, with roughly 96% occurring only once. In regard to this clone: The antigen is unknown.

Between the trimmed V and J ends, which lost 3 bases and 1 base, there was a span of 9 bases. Germline CDR1 and CDR2: GTSNPN and SVGIG (reference sequence). CDR3 length: 13 amino acids. This chain connects TRBV30 to TRBJ1-2; D might be TRBD1 (6 bases). This sequence was found in an adult with Crohn's disease. Input material: ileal tissue. The CDR3 region is CAWSQGLNYGYTF. DNA for the CDR3: TGTGCCTGGAGCCAGGGGCTTAACTATGGCTACACCTTC. The variable domain in full, completed from reference TRBV30 and TRBJ1-2, reads SQTIHQWPATLVQPVGSPLSLECTVEGTSNPNLYWYRQAAGRGLQLLFYSVGIGQISSEVPQNLSASRPQDRQFILSSKKLLLSDSGFYLCAWSQGLNYGYTFGSGTRLTVV.